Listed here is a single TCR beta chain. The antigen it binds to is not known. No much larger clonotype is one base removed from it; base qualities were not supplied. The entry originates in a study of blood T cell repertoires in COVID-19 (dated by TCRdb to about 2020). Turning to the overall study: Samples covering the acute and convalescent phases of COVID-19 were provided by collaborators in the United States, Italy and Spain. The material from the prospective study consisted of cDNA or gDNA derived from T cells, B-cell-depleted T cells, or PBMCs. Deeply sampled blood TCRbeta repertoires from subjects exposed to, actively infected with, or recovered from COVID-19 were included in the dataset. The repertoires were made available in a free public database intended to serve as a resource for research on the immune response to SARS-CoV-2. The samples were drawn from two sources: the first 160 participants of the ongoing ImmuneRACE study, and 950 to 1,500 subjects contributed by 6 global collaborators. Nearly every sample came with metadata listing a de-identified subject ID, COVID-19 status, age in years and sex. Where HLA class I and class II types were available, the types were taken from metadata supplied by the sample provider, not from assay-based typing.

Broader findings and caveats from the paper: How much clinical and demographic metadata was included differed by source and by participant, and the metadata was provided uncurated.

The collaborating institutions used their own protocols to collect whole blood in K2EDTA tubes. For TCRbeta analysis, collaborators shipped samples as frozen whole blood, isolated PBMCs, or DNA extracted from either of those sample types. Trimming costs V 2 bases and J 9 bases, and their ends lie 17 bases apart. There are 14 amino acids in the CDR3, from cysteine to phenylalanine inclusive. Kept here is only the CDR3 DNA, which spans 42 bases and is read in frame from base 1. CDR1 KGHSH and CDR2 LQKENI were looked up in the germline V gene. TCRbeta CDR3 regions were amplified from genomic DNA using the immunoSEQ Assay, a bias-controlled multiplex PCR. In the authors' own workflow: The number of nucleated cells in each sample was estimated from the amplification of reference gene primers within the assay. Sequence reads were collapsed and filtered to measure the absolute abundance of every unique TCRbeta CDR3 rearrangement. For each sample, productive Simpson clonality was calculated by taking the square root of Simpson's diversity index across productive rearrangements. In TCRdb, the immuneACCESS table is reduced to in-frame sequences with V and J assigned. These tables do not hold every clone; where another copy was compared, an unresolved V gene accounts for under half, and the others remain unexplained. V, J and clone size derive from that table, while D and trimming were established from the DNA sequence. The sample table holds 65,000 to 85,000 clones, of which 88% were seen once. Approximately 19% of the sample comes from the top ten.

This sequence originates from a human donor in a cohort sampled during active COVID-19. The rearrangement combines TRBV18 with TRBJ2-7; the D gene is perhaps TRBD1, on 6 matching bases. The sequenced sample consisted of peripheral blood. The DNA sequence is TGTGCCAGCTCACCAAGGACAGAGTTGCAGGTGCAGTACTTC. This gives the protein CASSPRTELQVQYF.